These 3 T cell receptor beta chains share one sample of origin, sequenced in a study of blood T cells in healthy people across ages. Sample-barcoded 5' priming and a J-beta primer mix drove a second PCR of about 6 to 12 cycles. TCRdb reprocessed the 5' RACE reads via MiXCR and lists one record per CDR3 protein. The profile shows around 800,000 distinct CDR3 sequences, around two fifths of them singletons. The sequenced sample consisted of blood. The receptor source for this set is a man in his 60s in good health.

The rearrangement uses TRBV20-1 and TRBJ2-4; 8 bases are shared with TRBD1. The CDR3 length is 14 residues. The germline V gene encodes CDR1 DFQATT and CDR2 SNEGSKA (reference sequence). The junction had 11 bases not matched to a gene; V was cut back by 0 bases and J by 13 bases. CDR3 coding DNA: TGCAGTGCTAGAGATTCGGGACAGGCGAAGGAGCAGTACTTC. This encodes CSARDSGQAKEQYF.

This clonotype was seen just once. This chain connects TRBV30 to TRBJ2-5, with D possibly TRBD1 on 5 matching bases. The CDR3 spans 14 residues. V lost 0 bases to trimming and J lost 11 bases, with 19 bases between them. In germline, CDR1 is GTSNPN, CDR2 SVGIG (reference sequence). The CDR3 DNA sequence: TGTGCCTGGAGTGTAGGGGCCCTGACGGAAGAGCAGTACTTC. Protein sequence: CAWSVGALTEEQYF.

The chain links TRBV20-1 to TRBJ2-3; D gene ambiguous. The CDR3 covers 14 residues. Trimming cost V 0 bases and J 0 bases, with 7 bases left between them. The germline V gene encodes CDR1 DFQATT and CDR2 SNEGSKA (reference sequence). In DNA form, the CDR3 reads TGCAGTGCTAGAGATTTAGTTAGCACAGATACGCAGTATTTT. Its protein is CSARDLVSTDTQYF.